The source of this TCR beta chain is a study of a mutant IDH1 vaccine in newly diagnosed glioma. Study as a whole: There were approximately 60% males and about 38% females among treated patients, whose mean age was roughly 40 years. Beforehand, treatment had been radiotherapy, temozolomide, or both; the majority received both.

Assay used: immunoSEQ multiplex PCR; TCRdb lists only in-frame clones, some missing. This table has about 63,000 clones, more than 70% appearing once. Whole-study findings and limits: There seemed to be no relation between pseudoprogression and changes in top peripheral T cell clonotypes. Of all patients, about 93% showed vaccine-induced immune responses.

Indicated time point: baseline, week 1 (first vaccination visit). Treatment reported: pre-vaccination baseline after standard-of-care therapy. This clone occurred a few times. As yet, its antigen is unknown. The specimen was peripheral blood mononuclear cells (PBMCs), collected from a glioma patient treated with radiotherapy, temozolomide or both. This TCR was sampled from a young woman with glioma. Some clones in this sample may be carry-over from other donors' samples.

The CDR3, as DNA: TGTGCCAGCAATGCGGGACACGGAACTTTCTTT. It specifies CASNAGHGTFF. This chain connects TRBV27 to TRBJ1-1; perhaps TRBD1 as D (6 bases). Germline CDR1 MNHEY, CDR2 SMNVEV (reference sequence). V lost 7 bases and J 12 bases, leaving 15 bases between the germline ends. This CDR3 has 11 residues.